This passage covers 9 T cell receptor beta chains from one sample sequenced in a study of blood T cell repertoires in COVID-19. Clones were read by immunoSEQ multiplex PCR, and TCRdb kept only the in-frame ones, dropping some. The sample yields around 93,000 clones, approximately 89% seen once. The sample was peripheral blood. Receptors were obtained from a man older than 75 with acute or convalescent COVID-19.

CDR3 nucleotides: TGTGCCAGCACCACTCCCAATACGGATACGCAGTATTTT. The encoded protein is CASTTPNTDTQYF. The rearrangement joins TRBV27 to TRBJ2-3; D gene uncertain. Germline lookup yields CDR1 MNHEY and CDR2 SMNVEV (reference sequence). The CDR3 covers 13 residues. The germline V and J ends were trimmed by 7 bases and 6 bases, with 14 bases remaining between them.

V and J are TRBV10-2 and TRBJ1-6; a possible D gene is TRBD1 (5 bases). Germline CDR1 is WSHSY and CDR2 is SAAADI. Trimming took 6 bases from V and 7 from J, leaving 13 bases between them. The CDR3 has 14 amino acids. The CDR3 is CASSDQGGNSPLHF. CDR3 coding DNA: TGCGCCAGCAGCGACCAGGGTGGGAATTCACCCCTCCACTTT.

CDR3 coding DNA: TGTGCCAGCAGTGAGGGACAGGTATATCAGCCCCAGCATTTT. Translation: CASSEGQVYQPQHF. The chain recombines TRBV25-1 with TRBJ1-5, with 8 bases fitting TRBD1. This CDR3 spans 14 amino acids. The trim removed 3 bases at V and 5 bases at J, leaving 3 bases unmatched. Germline V gene sequence: CDR1 MGHDK, CDR2 SYGVNS.

The rearrangement joins TRBV28 to TRBJ2-2; tentative D call: TRBD1 (6 bases). Per the germline V gene, CDR1 is MDHEN and CDR2 is SYDVKM. V was shortened by 9 bases and J by 5 bases, with 19 bases between the two germline ends. The CDR3 is made up of 15 amino acids. In nucleotides, the CDR3 is TGTGCCAGTCTCCTTGGACAGTTTAGAACCGGGGAGCTGTTTTTT. It specifies CASLLGQFRTGELFF.

V gene TRBV27 combines with J gene TRBJ2-6, with D maybe TRBD1 (6 bases). Trimming pared 6 bases from V and 0 bases from J, leaving 15 bases between. CDR3 length equals 17 residues. The germline gives CDR1 MNHEY, CDR2 SMNVEV (reference sequence). CDR3 coding DNA: TGTGCCAGCAGGGGTGACAGGAGACTCTCTGGGGCCAACGTCCTGACTTTC. Protein: CASRGDRRLSGANVLTF.

This chain links TRBV19 with TRBJ1-5; 7 nucleotides agree with TRBD1. V shed 3 bases, J shed 3 bases, and the junction held 5 bases outside the gene matches. The CDR3 sequence is 15 residues long. Germline V lookup: CDR1 LNHDA, CDR2 SQIVND (reference sequence). This CDR3 reads CASSIRQGLNQPQHF. The CDR3 nucleotides are TGTGCCAGTAGTATTCGACAGGGACTCAATCAGCCCCAGCATTTT. The full variable domain, rest sourced from reference TRBV19 and TRBJ1-5, is DGGITQSPKYLFRKEGQNVTLSCEQNLNHDAMYWYRQDPGQGLRLIYYSQIVNDFQKGDIAEGYSVSREKKESFPLTVTSAQKNPTAFYLCASSIRQGLNQPQHFGDGTRLSIL.

This clone showed up just a few times. The chain carries TRBV19 and TRBJ1-4; D possibly corresponds to TRBD1 (5 bases). Germline V gives CDR1 LNHDA, CDR2 SQIVND (reference sequence). V shed 6 bases and J shed 5 bases, with 16 bases lying between them. This CDR3 has 15 residues. The CDR3 DNA sequence: TGTGCCAGTAGCGAAACATGGGGGGGAAATGAAAAACTGTTTTTT. Protein sequence: CASSETWGGNEKLFF.

This chain links TRBV3-1 (or the pseudogene TRBV3-2) with TRBJ1-2; 10 bases match TRBD1. V shed 2 bases and J 8 bases; nucleotides not matched to a gene: 5. The length of the CDR3 is 14 residues. CDR1 is LGHDT, CDR2 YNNKEL, per germline (reference sequence). The CDR3 nucleotides are TGTGCCAGCAGCCAAAATGACAGGGGGCGAGGCTACACCTTC. Translation: CASSQNDRGRGYTF.

This sequence joins TRBV10-3 and TRBJ2-4; D possibly corresponds to TRBD1 (6 bases). V lost 5 bases and J lost 5, with 13 bases in between. The CDR3 runs 14 residues. Germline CDR1 reads ENHRY; CDR2 reads SYGVKD. Written as DNA, the CDR3 is TGTGCCATCAGTCCGAACAGGGATCAAAACATTCAGTACTTC. As protein: CAISPNRDQNIQYF.